This TCR beta chain was captured in a study of blood T cell repertoires in COVID-19. As handled by the study authors: From reference gene primer amplification, estimates of nucleated cell counts were derived. The data were produced by immunoSEQ multiplex PCR, yet TCRdb's version contains in-frame clones alone and is incomplete. V, J and clone size were drawn from that table, and D and trimming were deduced from the DNA. The sample has approximately 70,000 clones; 85% are singletons. CDR1 is KGHSH and CDR2 is LQKENI in the germline V gene. Between the trimmed V and J ends, which lost 3 bases and 3 bases, there was a span of 17 bases. The CDR3 sequence is 16 residues long.

What was sequenced was peripheral blood. The TCR originated in a woman older than 75 with active or convalescent COVID-19. V gene TRBV18 combines with J gene TRBJ1-1; D ambiguous. The CDR3 DNA reads as TGTGCCAGCTCACCCAATCTACCGGGTGAGGACACTGAAGCTTTCTTT. Amino acid sequence: CASSPNLPGEDTEAFF.